This paragraph covers one TCR beta chain sequence. The antigen is unknown. This sample was included in a study of cytomegalovirus exposure and HLA in healthy donors. This CDR3 contains 16 residues. Trimming took 2 bases from V and 3 from J; bases not matched to a gene: 6. Germline loops: CDR1 SGHTA, CDR2 FQGNSA. Findings and caveats of the study: Analysis was carried out at a later point, and it linked a missense DCLRE1C variant to TCR beta V- and J-gene trimming. Most sequenced TCRs were rare (though some public TCRs occurred in many donors). A later analysis reportedly found fewer N-insertions in an Asian-associated ancestry cluster than the roughly 680-donor mean.

PCR amplification relied on 60 Vbeta primers (plus 13 Jbeta primers). Only in-frame clones appear in the TCRdb table, and some are missing; sequencing was by immunoSEQ multiplex PCR. The sample lists more than 95,000 clones, 76% seen once, with roughly 8.2% in the top ten. The clonotype was recovered from a man aged 35-49 years in good health and CMV-seropositive. J is TRBJ2-1 and V is TRBV7-2, with TRBD2 identical over 8 bases. The sequencing sample was made of PBMCs. CDR3 DNA sequence: TGTGCCAGCAGCTTAATTCTAGCGGGCCTCTACAATGAGCAGTTCTTC. Protein: CASSLILAGLYNEQFF.